The 21 T cell receptor beta chains given below trace back to one sample, sequenced in a study of T cell responses to AZD1222 COVID-19 vaccine. The table came from immunoSEQ multiplex PCR; TCRdb's copy has only in-frame clones and leaves some out. The profile shows about 42,000 clones, about nine tenths of them singletons. Specimen: peripheral blood, collected 28 days after the second AZD1222 dose. The receptors come from an adult who received the AZD1222 COVID-19 vaccine.

The genes are TRBV19 and TRBJ2-1, with 8 bases that match TRBD1. Germline V gives CDR1 LNHDA, CDR2 SQIVND (reference sequence). Unmatched junction bases numbered 11, after V lost 4 bases and J lost 3 bases. The CDR3 covers 17 residues. As DNA, the CDR3 is TGTGCCAGTAGTACTCGTCCCGGGACAGGAAACTACAATGAGCAGTTCTTC. It yields the protein CASSTRPGTGNYNEQFF.

The V and J genes are TRBV12-3 or TRBV12-4 and TRBJ1-5; D is undetermined. V was cut by 8 bases and J by 8 bases, with 16 bases left in between. The CDR3 is 13 residues long. CDR3 DNA: TGTGCCAGCGGCACGGACCCCCCAAAGCCCCAGCATTTT. Amino acid sequence: CASGTDPPKPQHF.

The count of this clone is one. The V call is TRBV2, the J call TRBJ2-2, with TRBD2 matching over 8 bases. Unmatched junction bases numbered 4, after V lost 5 bases and J lost 2 bases. From germline, CDR1 is SNHLY and CDR2 FYNNEI. CDR3 length: 15 amino acids. CDR3 coding DNA: TGTGCCAGCAGTAGGAGCGGGGGAAACACCGGGGAGCTGTTTTTT. The encoded protein is CASSRSGGNTGELFF.

The chain employs TRBV19 and TRBJ2-2, with D perhaps given as TRBD1 or TRBD2 (5 bases each). Germline V gene lookup returns CDR1 LNHDA and CDR2 SQIVND (reference sequence). The CDR3 consists of 20 residues. Trimming cost V 10 bases and J 0 bases, with 30 bases left between them. This CDR3 reads CANTPWAGRGVLPNTGELFF. CDR3 nucleotides: TGTGCCAACACCCCCTGGGCAGGGAGAGGTGTGCTGCCGAACACCGGGGAGCTGTTTTTT. Full variable domain (remainder filled in from reference TRBV19 and TRBJ2-2): DGGITQSPKYLFRKEGQNVTLSCEQNLNHDAMYWYRQDPGQGLRLIYYSQIVNDFQKGDIAEGYSVSREKKESFPLTVTSAQKNPTAFYLCANTPWAGRGVLPNTGELFFGEGSRLTVL.

V and J are TRBV7-9 and TRBJ2-7; TRBD2 is a possible D gene (6 bases). Trimming removed 7 bases at V and 1 base at J, with 17 bases between. This CDR3 comprises 15 residues. Per germline, CDR1 SEHNR and CDR2 FQNEAQ (reference sequence). The CDR3 protein is CASNKDGGDSYEQYF. The CDR3 DNA reads as TGTGCCAGCAACAAAGACGGGGGAGATTCCTACGAGCAGTACTTC. Variable domain in full (rest from reference TRBV7-9 and TRBJ2-7): DTGVSQNPRHKITKRGQNVTFRCDPISEHNRLYWYRQTLGQGPEFLTYFQNEAQLEKSRLLSDRFSAERPKGSFSTLEIQRTEQGDSAMYLCASNKDGGDSYEQYFGPGTRLTVT.

The V and J genes are TRBV3-1 (or the pseudogene TRBV3-2) and TRBJ1-2; a weak D match, TRBD1 (6 bases). The CDR3 runs 13 residues. Germline loops: CDR1 LGHDT, CDR2 YNNKEL (reference sequence). V was trimmed by 5 bases and J by 8 bases, leaving 15 bases between them. This CDR3 is CASSLQGLKGYTF. For the CDR3, the DNA is TGTGCCAGCAGCTTACAGGGTTTGAAGGGCTACACCTTC.

This clone was seen more than once but under ten times. This sequence joins TRBV23-1 and TRBJ2-7; 8 nucleotides match TRBD1. TRBV23-1 qualifies as an ORF whose function is uncertain. V shed 5 bases and J 3 bases; nucleotides not matched to a gene: 9. The CDR3 has 15 residues. In DNA, the CDR3 is TGCGCCAGCAGTGCTCGGACAGGGCTTTTCTACGAGCAGTACTTC. It translates to CASSARTGLFYEQYF.

This clone was found a few times. This chain links TRBV7-9 with TRBJ2-7; no reliable D call. The germline V gene has CDR1 SEHNR and CDR2 FQNEAQ (reference sequence). CDR3 size: 13 residues. Trimming cost V 5 bases and J 3 bases, with 11 bases left between them. The CDR3 coding sequence is TGTGCCAGCAGCCCCCCAGTTCGCTACGAGCAGTACTTC. It encodes CASSPPVRYEQYF.

The gene calls are TRBV5-6 and TRBJ1-1, with D possibly TRBD1 on 5 matching bases. Germline-derived CDR1 and CDR2 are SGHDT and YYEEEE. The V gene lost 4 bases and the J gene lost 0 bases, with 10 bases spanning the gap. This CDR3 region has 14 residues. CDR3 nucleotides: TGTGCCAGCAGCGGGAGGGGTCTGAACACTGAAGCTTTCTTT. It codes for CASSGRGLNTEAFF.

The gene calls are TRBV27 and TRBJ1-3, with D perhaps matching TRBD1 (6 bases). With 5 bases removed from V and 0 bases from J, the gap between germline ends came to 11 bases. The germline V gene has CDR1 MNHEY and CDR2 SMNVEV (reference sequence). The CDR3 runs to 15 residues. CDR3 sequence: CASSPTGSSGNTIYF. In nucleotides, the CDR3 is TGTGCCAGCAGTCCCACAGGGAGCTCTGGAAACACCATATATTTT.

V usage is TRBV9 and J usage is TRBJ2-6; D perhaps matches TRBD1 (5 bases). The germline V gene has CDR1 SGDLS and CDR2 YYNGEE. V was trimmed by 3 bases and J by 0 bases, leaving 10 bases between them. This CDR3 comprises 16 residues. CDR3 sequence: CASSGGAGSGANVLTF. For the CDR3, the DNA is TGTGCCAGCAGCGGTGGGGCAGGCTCTGGGGCCAACGTCCTGACTTTC.

The V call is TRBV6-5, the J call TRBJ1-2; 10 bases are shared with TRBD1. Germline assignment: CDR1 MNHEY and CDR2 SVGAGI. V lost 6 bases, J lost 6 bases, and 7 bases stayed unmatched. This CDR3 region has 14 residues. For the CDR3, the DNA is TGTGCCAGCAGACCCGACAGGGGGCTGAATGGCTACACCTTC. Translation gives CASRPDRGLNGYTF.

The J gene is TRBJ2-6, the V gene TRBV18; D is unresolved. The germline V gene has CDR1 KGHSH and CDR2 LQKENI. V gave up 2 bases and J gave up 0 bases, with 5 bases separating them. This CDR3 region has 15 residues. The CDR3 loop is CASSPGLSGANVLTF. DNA of the CDR3: TGTGCCAGCTCACCAGGGCTCTCTGGGGCCAACGTCCTGACTTTC.

This chain connects TRBV5-1 to TRBJ2-7, with D unresolved. CDR1 SGHRS and CDR2 YFSETQ come from the germline V gene. The CDR3 totals 15 residues. Trimming pared 0 bases from V and 0 bases from J, leaving 10 bases between. As DNA, the CDR3 is TGCGCCAGCAGCTTGGATAATGGGAACTCCTACGAGCAGTACTTC. Amino acids: CASSLDNGNSYEQYF. Full variable domain (missing parts from reference TRBV5-1 and TRBJ2-7): KAGVTQTPRYLIKTRGQQVTLSCSPISGHRSVSWYQQTPGQGLQFLFEYFSETQRNKGNFPGRFSGRQFSNSRSEMNVSTLELGDSALYLCASSLDNGNSYEQYFGPGTRLTVT.

This chain uses TRBV20-1 with TRBJ2-7; 11 bases line up with TRBD2. Germline V gives CDR1 DFQATT, CDR2 SNEGSKA (reference sequence). The junction had 7 bases not matched to a gene; V was cut back by 3 bases and J by 6 bases. The CDR3 consists of 14 residues. The CDR3 coding sequence is TGCAGTGCTAGTCCGGGACTAGCGGAGTTCGAGCAGTACTTC. It encodes CSASPGLAEFEQYF.

This clone showed up just once. The genes are TRBV15 and TRBJ1-5; D unresolved. Per the germline V gene, CDR1 is LNHNV and CDR2 is YYDKDF (reference sequence). The V gene lost 0 bases and the J gene lost 2 bases, with 8 bases spanning the gap. This CDR3 has 15 amino acids. CDR3: CATSRDGRGNQPQHF. CDR3 bases: TGTGCCACCAGCAGAGATGGACGGGGCAATCAGCCCCAGCATTTT. The full variable domain, rest sourced from reference TRBV15 and TRBJ1-5, is DAMVIQNPRYQVTQFGKPVTLSCSQTLNHNVMYWYQQKSSQAPKLLFHYYDKDFNNEADTPDNFQSRRPNTSFCFLDIRSPGLGDTAMYLCATSRDGRGNQPQHFGDGTRLSIL.

The chain couples TRBV5-1 to TRBJ1-2, with TRBD1 identical over 7 bases. CDR1 is SGHRS, CDR2 YFSETQ, per germline. With 4 bases clipped from V and 8 bases from J, the junction kept 11 bases outside the gene matches. This CDR3 spans 14 amino acids. The CDR3 loop reads CASSPRTGFGGYTF. In DNA, the CDR3 is TGCGCCAGCAGCCCCAGGACAGGTTTTGGAGGCTACACCTTC.

The rearrangement links TRBV6-5 to TRBJ1-6; TRBD1 matches 8 bases. V gave up 6 bases and J gave up 7 bases; unmatched junction bases: 5. The CDR3 runs 14 residues. From germline, CDR1 is MNHEY and CDR2 SVGAGI. CDR3 DNA: TGTGCCAGCAGGGACAGGGTAAGGAATTCACCCCTCCACTTT. Protein: CASRDRVRNSPLHF.

CDR3 coding DNA: TGTGCCACCAGCAGAGACGACAGTAAACTGTTTTTT. Its protein is CATSRDDSKLFF. The V and J genes are TRBV15 and TRBJ1-4, with D possibly matching TRBD1 (5 bases). The CDR3 totals 12 residues. CDR1 is LNHNV and CDR2 is YYDKDF in the germline V gene (reference sequence). Trimming removed 0 bases at V and 11 bases at J, with 7 bases between. The full variable domain, in which reference TRBV15 and TRBJ1-4 provide the parts outside the CDR3, is DAMVIQNPRYQVTQFGKPVTLSCSQTLNHNVMYWYQQKSSQAPKLLFHYYDKDFNNEADTPDNFQSRRPNTSFCFLDIRSPGLGDTAMYLCATSRDDSKLFFGSGTQLSVL.

This chain uses TRBV5-8 with TRBJ1-5; unclear D gene. Deletions cut 2 bases from V and 1 base from J, with 7 bases between. Germline V gene data show CDR1 as SGHTS and CDR2 as YDEGEE. The CDR3 extends over 14 amino acids. The CDR3 loop reads CASSFGFSNQPQHF. CDR3 bases: TGTGCCAGCAGCTTTGGATTCAGCAATCAGCCCCAGCATTTT.

The chain has TRBV10-3 and TRBJ2-7; 9 bases fit TRBD1. The germline V gene encodes CDR1 ENHRY and CDR2 SYGVKD. The CDR3 has 12 amino acids. Germline trimming cut 6 bases from V and 7 bases from J; bases unmatched to any gene: 4. Here the CDR3 reads CAIRDRGEEQYF. As DNA, the CDR3 is TGTGCCATCAGGGACAGGGGCGAGGAGCAGTACTTC.